One sample yielded the 28 T cell receptor beta chains listed below, sequenced in a study of blood T cell repertoires in COVID-19. TCRdb's copy holds only in-frame clones and misses some; the assay was immunoSEQ multiplex PCR. The data show some 250,000 clones, about 90% seen once. Sequenced: peripheral blood. The receptors shown here come from a man in his 60s with acute or convalescent COVID-19.

The CDR3 here is CASSVARSGLNTEAFF. DNA of the CDR3: TGTGCCAGCAGCGTAGCAAGGTCAGGGCTAAACACTGAAGCTTTCTTT. The V and J genes are TRBV9 and TRBJ1-1; D is perhaps TRBD1 (5 bases). This CDR3 region has 16 residues. Trimming removed 0 bases from V and 2 bases from J, with 14 bases in between. The germline V gene has CDR1 SGDLS and CDR2 YYNGEE.

The genes are TRBV19 and TRBJ1-4; D possibly corresponds to TRBD1 (6 bases). Trimming pared 7 bases from V and 0 bases from J, leaving 15 bases between. The CDR3 covers 16 residues. The V gene's germline CDR1 is LNHDA and CDR2 SQIVND (reference sequence). The CDR3 sequence: CASKGDPSATNEKLFF. CDR3 bases: TGTGCCAGTAAGGGGGACCCAAGTGCAACTAATGAAAAACTGTTTTTT.

In DNA, the CDR3 is TGTGCCAGCAGTGAGACTAACAGGGACCCGGCTAACTATGGCTACACCTTC. It specifies CASSETNRDPANYGYTF. J is TRBJ1-2 and V is TRBV14, with D tentatively TRBD1 (6 bases). Trimming cost V 6 bases and J 0 bases, with 20 bases left between them. The CDR3 extends over 17 amino acids. Germline values: CDR1 SGHDN, CDR2 FVKESK.

The rearrangement links TRBV18 to TRBJ2-7, with 7 bases lining up with TRBD1. The CDR3 totals 13 residues. The germline V gene has CDR1 KGHSH and CDR2 LQKENI. V trimming: 3 bases; J trimming: 2 bases; junction bases outside the gene matches: 1. The CDR3 reads CASSPGQPYEQYF. The DNA of the CDR3 is TGTGCCAGCTCACCGGGACAGCCCTACGAGCAGTACTTC. Variable domain in full (rest from reference TRBV18 and TRBJ2-7): NAGVMQNPRHLVRRRGQEARLRCSPMKGHSHVYWYRQLPEEGLKFMVYLQKENIIDESGMPKERFSAEFPKEGPSILRIQQVVRGDSAAYFCASSPGQPYEQYFGPGTRLTVT.

This clone has a single count. The rearrangement uses TRBV9 and TRBJ2-7, with 9 nucleotides matching TRBD2. The CDR3 sequence is 14 residues long. The junction had 6 bases not matched to a gene; V was cut back by 2 bases and J by 6 bases. Germline-derived CDR1 and CDR2 are SGDLS and YYNGEE. CDR3 residues: CASSVHETSGEQYF. The CDR3 DNA reads TGTGCCAGCAGCGTTCATGAGACTAGCGGCGAGCAGTACTTC.

The chain carries TRBV19 and TRBJ2-7; D perhaps matches TRBD2 (6 bases). V was clipped by 5 bases and J by 6 bases, with 20 bases between them. CDR3 length equals 15 residues. Germline assignment: CDR1 LNHDA and CDR2 SQIVND (reference sequence). CDR3 sequence reads: CASSPPPAGWSEQYF. The CDR3 region has the DNA TGTGCCAGTAGTCCCCCTCCGGCGGGGTGGAGCGAGCAGTACTTC.

This chain links TRBV30 with TRBJ1-1; possibly TRBD1 for D (6 bases). This CDR3 comprises 12 residues. Trimming took 8 bases from V and 3 from J, leaving 13 bases between them. CDR1 and CDR2 from the germline V gene are GTSNPN and SVGIG (reference sequence). CDR3 coding DNA: TGTGCCCAGGGGCGAGTGGACACTGAAGCTTTCTTT. It codes for CAQGRVDTEAFF.

About this clone itself: The same CDR3 is also encoded by other DNA sequences in this sample. The chain recombines TRBV5-1 with TRBJ2-3, with TRBD2 identical over 10 bases. Germline CDR1 and CDR2: SGHRS and YFSETQ. V was pared by 4 bases and J by 1 base, with 3 bases of the junction left unmatched. This CDR3 is built from 15 residues. This CDR3 is CASSLGTSGTDTQYF. The CDR3 nucleotides read TGCGCCAGCAGCCTCGGGACTAGCGGCACAGATACGCAGTATTTT.

J is TRBJ2-7 and V is TRBV3-1 (or the pseudogene TRBV3-2); 13 positions match TRBD2. There are 17 residues in the CDR3. Trimming cost V 0 bases and J 3 bases; bases outside gene matches: 5. In germline, CDR1 is LGHDT, CDR2 YNNKEL (reference sequence). DNA of the CDR3: TGTGCCAGCAGCCAAGATTGCCGGACTAGCGGGAGCTACGAGCAGTACTTC. As protein: CASSQDCRTSGSYEQYF.

The CDR3 protein is CASSGIRGQGATSGNTIYF. CDR3 DNA sequence: TGTGCCAGCAGTGGAATCCGGGGACAGGGGGCGACGTCTGGAAACACCATATATTTT. The chain links TRBV6-1 to TRBJ1-3, with 12 bases aligning to TRBD1. The CDR3 runs 19 residues. V was pared by 4 bases and J by 1 base, with 11 bases of the junction left unmatched. Germline CDR1 and CDR2: MNHNS and SASEGT.

The rearrangement uses TRBV6-4 and TRBJ1-1, with a possible D match to TRBD1 (5 bases). Germline CDR1 is MRHNA and CDR2 is SNTAGT. V was cut by 4 bases and J by 1 base, with 13 bases left in between. The CDR3 is made up of 15 amino acids. In nucleotides, the CDR3 is TGTGCCAGCAGTGTTGACAGTCTACCGAACACTGAAGCTTTCTTT. It yields the protein CASSVDSLPNTEAFF.

V usage is TRBV25-1 and J usage is TRBJ1-6; possible D gene TRBD1, 6 bases. The CDR3 extends over 12 amino acids. V gave up 7 bases and J gave up 9 bases, with 10 bases separating them. Germline values: CDR1 MGHDK, CDR2 SYGVNS. The CDR3 protein is CASKGGSSPLHF. For the CDR3, the DNA is TGTGCCAGCAAAGGGGGAAGTTCACCCCTCCACTTT.

The chain is built from TRBV19 and TRBJ1-3, with D possibly TRBD1 on 6 matching bases. V was shortened by 4 bases and J by 5 bases, with 15 bases between the two germline ends. The CDR3 sequence is 15 residues long. The germline CDR1 and CDR2 sequences are LNHDA and SQIVND (reference sequence). The CDR3 loop is CASSTGQAERNTIYF. The CDR3 nucleotides are TGTGCCAGTAGTACGGGACAAGCCGAAAGAAACACCATATATTTT.

This clone was seen a handful of times. The chain is built from TRBV6-4 and TRBJ1-6, with D hard to call. The CDR3 runs 18 residues. Trimming shortened V by 2 bases and J by 5 bases, and 19 bases separated the two germline ends. Germline V gives CDR1 MRHNA, CDR2 SNTAGT. CDR3 bases: TGTGCCAGCAGTGACCCGGGATTCCGAACACGCAATAATTCACCCCTCCACTTT. As protein: CASSDPGFRTRNNSPLHF.

This clone showed up just a few times. V is TRBV4-3 and J is TRBJ2-1, with 10 bases identical to TRBD2. The CDR3 is 15 residues long. In germline, CDR1 is LGHNA, CDR2 YSLEER. The V and J ends lost 4 bases and 4 bases, in that order; junction bases with no gene match: 4. CDR3 in DNA: TGCGCCAGCAGCCGAACTAGCGGGACATACAATGAGCAGTTCTTC. Protein sequence: CASSRTSGTYNEQFF.

J is TRBJ2-1 and V is TRBV5-4, with 10 bases identical to TRBD2. This CDR3 is built from 16 residues. Trimming took 2 bases from V and 5 from J; bases not matched to a gene: 7. The germline CDR1 and CDR2 sequences are SGHNT and YYREEE (reference sequence). The DNA of the CDR3 is TGTGCCAGCAGCTTCGCTAGCGGGAGCCATAACAATGAGCAGTTCTTC. This codes for CASSFASGSHNNEQFF.

This clone has a handful of counts. The J gene is TRBJ1-2, the V gene TRBV10-3, with 7 positions matching TRBD1. The V gene end was trimmed by 10 bases and the J gene end by 4 bases; junction bases not matched to a gene: 15. The CDR3 is 15 amino acids. Germline-derived CDR1 and CDR2 are ENHRY and SYGVKD. The chain's CDR3 is CATNPRGGLSYGYTF. The CDR3 DNA sequence: TGTGCCACCAACCCCAGAGGGGGCCTGAGCTATGGCTACACCTTC.

The gene calls are TRBV6-2 or TRBV6-3 and TRBJ2-7, with D uncertain. V lost 4 bases and J 2 bases, leaving 12 bases between the germline ends. This CDR3 region has 14 residues. The germline V gene has CDR1 MNHEY and CDR2 SVGEGT. CDR3 protein: CASSSAQQTYEQYF. The CDR3 DNA reads TGTGCCAGCAGTTCGGCACAGCAGACCTACGAGCAGTACTTC.

The J gene is TRBJ2-7, the V gene TRBV7-2; 10 bases fit TRBD1. J gave up 4 bases and V 1 base, and 4 bases lay outside the gene matches. Looked up from germline, CDR1 is SGHTA and CDR2 is FQGNSA. The CDR3 extends over 15 amino acids. DNA for the CDR3: TGTGCCAGCAGCTTAGTCCGGGACAGGGGTTACGAGCAGTACTTC. This sequence encodes CASSLVRDRGYEQYF.

The chain carries TRBV27 and TRBJ2-3; the match to TRBD2 covers 12 bases. Unmatched junction bases numbered 5, after V lost 5 bases and J lost 2 bases. Germline V gives CDR1 MNHEY, CDR2 SMNVEV (reference sequence). The CDR3 covers 16 residues. The DNA for the CDR3 is TGTGCCAGCAGTCCACCTAGCGGGAGGGCCACAGATACGCAGTATTTT. Translation: CASSPPSGRATDTQYF.

The chain carries TRBV5-1 and TRBJ2-7; 14 nucleotides align to TRBD2. Germline V CDR1 and CDR2: SGHRS, YFSETQ. CDR3 length: 15 amino acids. Trimming cost V 4 bases and J 7 bases; bases outside gene matches: 7. CDR3 nucleotides: TGCGCCAGCAGCCCCTCGACTAGCGGGAGGGGTGAGCAGTACTTC. This encodes CASSPSTSGRGEQYF.

The rearrangement joins TRBV18 to TRBJ2-1, with 11 bases matching TRBD2. The germline V gene encodes CDR1 KGHSH and CDR2 LQKENI. The CDR3 spans 18 residues. Germline trimming cut 6 bases from V and 0 bases from J; bases unmatched to any gene: 10. The CDR3 DNA reads as TGTGCCAGCTCCCAGCTCTCAACTAGCGGGAGCTCCTACAATGAGCAGTTCTTC. Translating it yields CASSQLSTSGSSYNEQFF.

The J gene is TRBJ1-2, the V gene TRBV7-3; D gene ambiguous. The V end was cut by 5 bases, the J end by 7 bases, with 14 bases between. This CDR3 spans 13 amino acids. Germline V gene sequence: CDR1 SGHTA, CDR2 FQGTGA. CDR3 residues: CASSPSLNGGYTF. For the CDR3, the DNA is TGTGCCAGCAGCCCTAGCCTCAACGGTGGCTACACCTTC.

The rearrangement links TRBV10-3 to TRBJ2-5, with D maybe TRBD1 (5 bases). Trimming cost V 9 bases and J 4 bases, with 9 bases left between them. CDR3 length equals 11 residues. The germline V gene encodes CDR1 ENHRY and CDR2 SYGVKD. The CDR3 DNA reads TGTGCCATGGGTCAGGGAGAGACCCAGTACTTC. Protein product: CAMGQGETQYF.

The chain combines TRBV30 with TRBJ1-2, with D uncertain. Looked up from germline, CDR1 is GTSNPN and CDR2 is SVGIG (reference sequence). The CDR3 length is 14 residues. Deletions cut 4 bases from V and 4 bases from J, with 16 bases between. In nucleotides, the CDR3 is TGTGCCTGGACGCTTCCGGGGTACACCTATGGCTACACCTTC. Its protein product is CAWTLPGYTYGYTF. The full variable domain, with the rest looked up from reference TRBV30 and TRBJ1-2, is SQTIHQWPATLVQPVGSPLSLECTVEGTSNPNLYWYRQAAGRGLQLLFYSVGIGQISSEVPQNLSASRPQDRQFILSSKKLLLSDSGFYLCAWTLPGYTYGYTFGSGTRLTVV.

A single count supports this clone. The V and J genes are TRBV12-3 or TRBV12-4 and TRBJ1-4; D may be TRBD1 (6 bases). V lost 6 bases and J 8 bases, leaving 13 bases between the germline ends. The CDR3 has 13 amino acids. CDR3 in amino acids: CASRNRAKEKLFF. The CDR3 DNA is TGTGCCAGCAGGAACAGGGCGAAGGAAAAACTGTTTTTT.

The chain carries TRBV19 and TRBJ1-4; TRBD1 is a possible D gene (5 bases). CDR1 is LNHDA and CDR2 is SQIVND in the germline V gene (reference sequence). With 3 bases removed from V and 7 bases from J, the gap between germline ends came to 12 bases. The CDR3 length is 14 residues. The DNA for the CDR3 is TGTGCCAGTAGTATGGTAGGGGTAGGTGAAAAACTGTTTTTT. Translation gives CASSMVGVGEKLFF.

The rearrangement joins TRBV30 to TRBJ1-1; D remains ambiguous. Trimming removed 4 bases at V and 4 bases at J, with 7 bases between. The germline V gene has CDR1 GTSNPN and CDR2 SVGIG (reference sequence). The CDR3 spans 11 residues. Written as DNA, the CDR3 is TGTGCCTGGATTCTAGGCACTGAAGCTTTCTTT. Its translation: CAWILGTEAFF.